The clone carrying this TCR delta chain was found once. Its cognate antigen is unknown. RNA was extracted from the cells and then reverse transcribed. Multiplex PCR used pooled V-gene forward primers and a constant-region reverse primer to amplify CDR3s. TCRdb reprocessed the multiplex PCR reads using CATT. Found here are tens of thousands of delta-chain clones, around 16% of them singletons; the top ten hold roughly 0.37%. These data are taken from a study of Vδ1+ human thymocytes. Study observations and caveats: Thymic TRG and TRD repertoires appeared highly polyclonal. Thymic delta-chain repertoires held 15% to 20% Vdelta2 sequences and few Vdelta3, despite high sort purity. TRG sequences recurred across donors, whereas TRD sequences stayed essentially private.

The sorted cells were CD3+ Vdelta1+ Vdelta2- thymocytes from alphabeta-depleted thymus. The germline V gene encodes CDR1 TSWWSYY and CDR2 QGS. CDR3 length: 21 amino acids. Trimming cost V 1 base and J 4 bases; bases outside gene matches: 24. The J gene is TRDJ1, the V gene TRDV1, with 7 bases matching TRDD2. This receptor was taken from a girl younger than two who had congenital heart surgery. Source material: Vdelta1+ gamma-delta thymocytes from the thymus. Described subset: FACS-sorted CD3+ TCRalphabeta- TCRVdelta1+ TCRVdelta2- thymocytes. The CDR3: CALGERGPSSSTITDGDKLIF. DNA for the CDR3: TGTGCTCTTGGGGAACGCGGACCTTCCTCCTCTACTATCACGGACGGCGATAAACTCATCTTT.